The TCR beta chain under discussion was sequenced for a study of blood T cell repertoires in COVID-19. Authors' processing steps: Estimation of nucleated cell counts was performed using reference gene primer amplification. Using immunoSEQ multiplex PCR, the repertoire was profiled, and TCRdb retains in-frame clones only, with some absent. The DNA gave D and trimming, while V, J and clone size come from that table. The table shows about 230,000 clones, with roughly 88% occurring only once. The germline V gene has CDR1 SQVTM and CDR2 ANQGSEA. The CDR3 has 16 residues. Trimming cost V 0 bases and J 4 bases, with 18 bases left between them.

V gene TRBV29-1 combines with J gene TRBJ1-2; tentative D call: TRBD1 (6 bases). The sequencing input was peripheral blood. The clonotype was recovered from a middle-aged man who had recovered from COVID-19. CDR3 sequence: CSVEDAGGRPSYGYTF. CDR3 coding DNA: TGCAGCGTTGAAGATGCGGGGGGGCGGCCGTCCTATGGCTACACCTTC.